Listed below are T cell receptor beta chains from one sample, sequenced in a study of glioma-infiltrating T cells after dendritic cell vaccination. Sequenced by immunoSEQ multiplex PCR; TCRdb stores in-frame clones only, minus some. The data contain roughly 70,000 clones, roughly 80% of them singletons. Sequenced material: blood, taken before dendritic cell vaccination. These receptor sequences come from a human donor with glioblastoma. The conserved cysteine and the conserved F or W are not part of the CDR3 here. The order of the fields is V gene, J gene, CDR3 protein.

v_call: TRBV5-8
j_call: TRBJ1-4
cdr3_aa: ASINRDSNEKLF

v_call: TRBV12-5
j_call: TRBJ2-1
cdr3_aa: ASGLVRTGGGNEQF

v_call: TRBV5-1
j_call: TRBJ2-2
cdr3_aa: ASSLVTSGPSLFAGGTGELF

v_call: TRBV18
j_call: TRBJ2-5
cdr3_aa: ASSPPRPGGGETQY

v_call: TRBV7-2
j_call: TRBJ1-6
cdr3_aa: ASRNDGNSPLH

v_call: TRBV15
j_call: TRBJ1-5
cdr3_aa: ATSSGTGGGRGQPQH

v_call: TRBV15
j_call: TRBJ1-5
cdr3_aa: ATSIRTGGSRGQPQH

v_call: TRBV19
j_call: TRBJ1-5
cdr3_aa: ATHNRARQAQH

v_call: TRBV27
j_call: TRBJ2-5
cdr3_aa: ASSFWGGSLETQY

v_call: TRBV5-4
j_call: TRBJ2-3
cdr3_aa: ASSKGPDRTSTDTQY

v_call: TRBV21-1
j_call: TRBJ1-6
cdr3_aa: ASSKWQGLSSYNSPLH

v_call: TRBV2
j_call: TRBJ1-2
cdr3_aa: ASSVPRAGLGEPFYGYT

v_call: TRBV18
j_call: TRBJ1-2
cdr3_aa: ASSPLINNQGTTNYGYT

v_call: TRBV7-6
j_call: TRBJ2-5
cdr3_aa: ASSPRSGTQY

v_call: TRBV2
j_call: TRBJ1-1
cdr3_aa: ASSEARGVGTEAF

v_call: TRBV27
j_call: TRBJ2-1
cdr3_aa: ASSLKALSYNEQF

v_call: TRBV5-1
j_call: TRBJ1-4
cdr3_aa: ASRPDRVTNEKLF

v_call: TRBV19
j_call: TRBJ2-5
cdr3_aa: ASRTGVWGETQY

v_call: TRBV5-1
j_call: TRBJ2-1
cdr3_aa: ASSPGRGGLGV

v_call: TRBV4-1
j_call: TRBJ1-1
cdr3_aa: ASSHGGQRAEAF